This TCR beta chain appears in the sequencing data of a study of a mutant IDH1 vaccine in newly diagnosed glioma. Overall study context: Patients had received radiotherapy, temozolomide, or both previously, most receiving both.

Germline lookup yields CDR1 KGHSH and CDR2 LQKENI. The V end was cut by 3 bases, the J end by 4 bases, with 18 bases between. This CDR3 is built from 16 residues. For this clone: Its antigen is unknown.

General study results and limits: Apparently, pseudoprogression bore no relation to changes among the top peripheral T cell clonotypes.

Using immunoSEQ multiplex PCR, the repertoire was profiled, and TCRdb retains in-frame clones only, with some absent. Here the sample spans some 66,000 clones, around 84% being singletons. Time point given: week 35, safety follow-up. Vaccine doses each comprised 300 ug of mutant IDH1 20-mer peptide, with topical imiquimod. The vaccination schedule gave patients eight doses in weeks 1, 3, 5, 7, 11, 15, 19 and 23. The source is a man aged 25 to 45 with glioma. This chain links TRBV18 with TRBJ1-2; D is uncertain. Sequencing used PBMCs, obtained from a glioma patient whose treatment included an IDH1 peptide vaccine. The CDR3 bases are TGTGCCAGCTCACCGGATCTCGCCGGGCACGGCTATGGCTACACCTTC. Encoded protein: CASSPDLAGHGYGYTF.